These 32 T cell receptor beta chains were all obtained from the same sample, sequenced in a study of blood T cells in healthy people across ages. The use of a sample-barcoded 5' primer and a J-beta primer mix characterized a second PCR of roughly 7 to 11 cycles. TCRdb re-called the 5' RACE reads through MiXCR, storing one row per CDR3 protein. This table has about 650,000 distinct CDR3 sequences, roughly 30% appearing once. Sequencing was carried out using blood. Receptors were obtained from a woman at least 80 years old in good health.

This clonotype was picked up many times. The chain links TRBV15 to TRBJ2-5; TRBD2 is a possible D gene (7 bases). Germline lookup yields CDR1 LNHNV and CDR2 YYDKDF (reference sequence). The ends were cut back, 0 bases at V and 5 bases at J, with 19 bases in the middle. The CDR3 covers 17 residues. This chain's CDR3 is CATSRDLGLGGRETQYF. The CDR3 DNA follows: TGTGCCACCAGCAGAGATCTAGGACTAGGGGGTCGCGAGACCCAGTACTTC.

The gene calls are TRBV7-2 and TRBJ2-7; D perhaps matches TRBD1 (6 bases). Trimming removed 5 bases at V and 6 bases at J, with 17 bases between. Germline V gene sequence: CDR1 SGHTA, CDR2 FQGNSA. The CDR3 sequence is 14 residues long. CDR3: CASSRQLQGSEQYF. CDR3 nucleotide sequence: TGTGCCAGCAGCCGTCAATTGCAGGGGAGCGAGCAGTACTTC.

This clonotype was observed at least ten times. DNA for the CDR3: TGTGCCAGCAGTTTGCTGGGCGGGACAGGGGGCTCCGGGGCCAACGTCCTGACTTTC. Translation gives CASSLLGGTGGSGANVLTF. This chain links TRBV2 with TRBJ2-6; 12 positions agree with TRBD1. From germline, CDR1 is SNHLY and CDR2 FYNNEI. The V segment lost 5 bases and the J segment 4 bases; nucleotides outside the gene matches: 12. The CDR3 has 19 residues.

There are a few counts of this clonotype. This sequence may be a read error, since a much larger clone differs from it by one base. This chain links TRBV20-1 with TRBJ1-4; D call uncertain. CDR3 length: 12 amino acids. The germline V gene has CDR1 DFQATT and CDR2 SNEGSKA (reference sequence). This chain's CDR3 is CSAGGVNEKRFF. CDR3 DNA: TGCAGTGCTGGTGGGGTTAATGAAAAACGGTTTTTT.

In its sample, this clonotype was seen many times. The chain links TRBV15 to TRBJ2-3, with 7 nucleotides matching TRBD2. Trimming at V came to 2 bases and at J to 4 bases, leaving 3 bases not matched to a gene. The CDR3 totals 14 residues. Germline V lookup: CDR1 LNHNV, CDR2 YYDKDF (reference sequence). In DNA, the CDR3 is TGTGCCACCAGCAGACCCCGGGGGGCAGATACGCAGTATTTT. This codes for CATSRPRGADTQYF. Together with reference TRBV15 and TRBJ2-3, the CDR3 gives the full variable domain: DAMVIQNPRYQVTQFGKPVTLSCSQTLNHNVMYWYQQKSSQAPKLLFHYYDKDFNNEADTPDNFQSRRPNTSFCFLDIRSPGLGDTAMYLCATSRPRGADTQYFGPGTRLTVL.

The chain links TRBV12-3 or TRBV12-4 to TRBJ2-1; tentatively, D is TRBD2 (7 bases). The CDR3 contains 15 residues. The V gene lost 3 bases and the J gene lost 10 bases, with 19 bases spanning the gap. The CDR3 coding sequence is TGTGCCAGCAGTTTTCGACGGGGGGAAAGGGGGGAGCAGTTCTTC. Amino acids: CASSFRRGERGEQFF.

V and J are TRBV20-1 and TRBJ2-3; 8 bases are shared with TRBD2. The germline gives CDR1 DFQATT, CDR2 SNEGSKA (reference sequence). CDR3 length equals 15 residues. V trimming: 6 bases; J trimming: 2 bases; junction bases outside the gene matches: 10. In nucleotides, the CDR3 is TGCAGTGCCGTAGAACTAGCGGCCAACACAGATACGCAGTATTTT. This encodes CSAVELAANTDTQYF.

This clonotype was counted many times. The J gene is TRBJ2-1, the V gene TRBV25-1; D is possibly TRBD1 (5 bases). Germline CDR1 is MGHDK and CDR2 is SYGVNS. There are 13 residues in the CDR3. Between the trimmed V and J ends, which lost 4 bases and 9 bases, there was a span of 13 bases. CDR3 DNA: TGTGCCAGCAGTGTAAGGGGTGACGCTGAGCAGTTCTTC. Its protein product is CASSVRGDAEQFF.

The chain combines TRBV6-6 with TRBJ1-1, with 7 nucleotides matching TRBD1. The length of the CDR3 is 13 residues. Germline assignment: CDR1 MNHNY and CDR2 SVGAGI (reference sequence). Germline trimming cut 9 bases from V and 7 bases from J; bases unmatched to any gene: 11. As DNA, the CDR3 is TGTGCCAGTCTCATAAAGGGGGCAGGTGAAGCTTTCTTT. This sequence encodes CASLIKGAGEAFF.

This clonotype was observed a single time. V usage is TRBV7-2 and J usage is TRBJ2-5; D remains unclear. CDR1 SGHTA and CDR2 FQGNSA come from the germline V gene. The CDR3 is 14 amino acids. The V gene lost 2 bases and the J gene lost 1 base, with 8 bases spanning the gap. The CDR3 DNA is TGTGCCAGCAGCTTATTTTTAGTCCAAGAGACCCAGTACTTC. Protein sequence: CASSLFLVQETQYF.

The chain has TRBV5-1 and TRBJ2-1; D is unclear. Germline V gives CDR1 SGHRS, CDR2 YFSETQ. Trimming removed 3 bases from V and 13 bases from J, with 11 bases in between. This CDR3 has 11 amino acids. The CDR3 spells CASSSPGPQFF. For the CDR3, the DNA is TGCGCCAGCAGCTCACCGGGCCCCCAGTTCTTC.

This chain connects TRBV30 to TRBJ1-6; D is unresolved. CDR1 and CDR2 (germline): GTSNPN, SVGIG (reference sequence). The CDR3 extends over 14 amino acids. V lost 3 bases to trimming and J lost 4 bases, with 10 bases between them. CDR3 DNA sequence: TGTGCCTGGAGCGACCGGGGTTATAATTCACCCCTCCACTTT. Protein: CAWSDRGYNSPLHF.

In its sample, this clonotype was seen many times. CDR3 bases: TGTGCCAGCAGTTTACTTGGACAGGGGGCCTATGGCTACACCTTC. Amino acid sequence: CASSLLGQGAYGYTF. V usage is TRBV27 and J usage is TRBJ1-2; TRBD1 aligns across 11 bases. The junction had 3 bases not matched to a gene; V was cut back by 2 bases and J by 4 bases. The CDR3 totals 15 residues. In germline, CDR1 is MNHEY, CDR2 SMNVEV (reference sequence).

The chain links TRBV7-9 to TRBJ1-2; D perhaps matches TRBD1 (5 bases). CDR1 is SEHNR, CDR2 FQNEAQ, per germline (reference sequence). V lost 3 bases, J lost 7 bases, and 21 bases lay in between. The CDR3 loop spans 16 amino acids. The CDR3 reads CASSFSKGLPASGYTF. The CDR3 nucleotides are TGTGCCAGCAGCTTTTCGAAGGGACTTCCAGCTTCTGGCTACACCTTC.

The V call is TRBV18, the J call TRBJ1-6, with D tentatively TRBD1 (5 bases). This CDR3 contains 14 residues. V was pared by 4 bases and J by 9 bases, with 13 bases between. CDR1 is KGHSH, CDR2 LQKENI, per germline. In nucleotides, the CDR3 is TGTGCCAGCTCACGCGACAGAGGCTCTTCACCCCTCCACTTT. Residues: CASSRDRGSSPLHF.

The genes are TRBV6-4 and TRBJ1-1; perhaps TRBD1 as D (6 bases). The CDR3 spans 15 residues. V shed 5 bases and J shed 2 bases, with 15 bases lying between them. Germline values: CDR1 MRHNA, CDR2 SNTAGT. This CDR3 reads CASSPFQGSNTEAFF. The CDR3 coding sequence is TGTGCCAGCAGTCCCTTTCAGGGGTCTAACACTGAAGCTTTCTTT.

V is TRBV7-9 and J is TRBJ1-1; D is undetermined. The length of the CDR3 is 14 residues. Per germline, CDR1 SEHNR and CDR2 FQNEAQ (reference sequence). Deletions cut 2 bases from V and 1 base from J, with 8 bases between. In DNA, the CDR3 is TGTGCCAGCAGCTTATATTCCCAGAACACTGAAGCTTTCTTT. Its translation is CASSLYSQNTEAFF.

This chain joins TRBV28 and TRBJ1-6; TRBD1 matches 8 bases. Trimming took 5 bases from V and 8 from J; bases not matched to a gene: 5. CDR3 length: 14 amino acids. The germline CDR1 and CDR2 sequences are MDHEN and SYDVKM. The CDR3 sequence is CASSPDRADSPLHF. The CDR3 region has the DNA TGTGCCAGCAGTCCGGACAGGGCTGATTCACCCCTCCACTTT.

This clonotype has a handful of counts. The CDR3 DNA reads as TGTGCCAGCAGCTTCCTAGTGCGGGAGAGGGGAGATACGCAGTATTTT. Amino acids: CASSFLVRERGDTQYF. The V gene is TRBV7-9, the J gene TRBJ2-3; 7 nucleotides line up with TRBD2. The trim removed 3 bases at V and 5 bases at J, leaving 11 bases unmatched. The CDR3 spans 16 residues. Germline V lookup: CDR1 SEHNR, CDR2 FQNEAQ (reference sequence). The complete variable domain, with remaining parts taken from reference TRBV7-9 and TRBJ2-3, reads DTGVSQNPRHKITKRGQNVTFRCDPISEHNRLYWYRQTLGQGPEFLTYFQNEAQLEKSRLLSDRFSAERPKGSFSTLEIQRTEQGDSAMYLCASSFLVRERGDTQYFGPGTRLTVL.

The J gene is TRBJ2-4, the V gene TRBV20-1; D may be TRBD1 (5 bases). CDR3 length: 18 residues. CDR1 DFQATT and CDR2 SNEGSKA come from the germline V gene (reference sequence). V was shortened by 0 bases and J by 0 bases, with 18 bases between the two germline ends. CDR3 in amino acids: CSAREPGLIVLAKNIQYF. The CDR3, as DNA: TGCAGTGCTAGAGAGCCAGGGCTTATAGTGTTAGCCAAAAACATTCAGTACTTC.

This clonotype was seen at least ten times. This chain links TRBV11-1 with TRBJ1-1; 9 bases line up with TRBD1. V dropped 5 bases and J dropped 0; count of bases not matched to a gene: 7. CDR1 is SGHAT and CDR2 is FQDESV in the germline V gene (reference sequence). This CDR3 contains 16 residues. In nucleotides, the CDR3 is TGTGCCAGCAGCCTCGGACAGGGGAGGGTGAACACTGAAGCTTTCTTT. As protein: CASSLGQGRVNTEAFF.

This clonotype was picked up many times. The V and J genes are TRBV20-1 and TRBJ2-5; weak D call: TRBD2 (5 bases). The length of the CDR3 is 13 residues. Germline V gene lookup returns CDR1 DFQATT and CDR2 SNEGSKA (reference sequence). The germline V and J ends were trimmed by 3 bases and 2 bases, with 10 bases remaining between them. The CDR3 DNA sequence: TGCAGTGCTAGCGGACTGCGGCAAGAGACCCAGTACTTC. It encodes CSASGLRQETQYF.

The V and J genes are TRBV29-1 and TRBJ1-1; D gene uncertain. The CDR3 is 14 amino acids. In germline, CDR1 is SQVTM, CDR2 ANQGSEA. DNA of the CDR3: TGCAGTTTGAAGGGAGGTGAAGCGTTCACTGAAGCTTTCTTT. This translates into CSLKGGEAFTEAFF.

This clonotype was observed a few times. The genes are TRBV2 and TRBJ1-6, with a possible D match to TRBD1 (5 bases). CDR1 is SNHLY and CDR2 is FYNNEI in the germline V gene. The CDR3 extends over 14 amino acids. Trimming took 3 bases from V and 8 from J, leaving 11 bases between them. This CDR3 is CASSDRDGYSPLHF. The CDR3 DNA follows: TGTGCCAGCAGTGACCGGGACGGATATTCACCCCTCCACTTT.

Worth noting for this clonotype: A clone one base away is much larger, so this may be a read error. The genes are TRBV2 and TRBJ2-3, with D uncertain. The CDR3 is 14 residues long. In germline, CDR1 is SNHLY, CDR2 FYNNEI. CDR3 protein: CVSSESPNTDTQYF. The DNA for the CDR3 is TGTGTCAGCAGTGAATCCCCTAACACAGATACGCAGTATTTT.

This clonotype was detected ten times or more. The chain carries TRBV6-6 and TRBJ2-3; the match to TRBD1 covers 8 bases. The CDR3 is made up of 14 amino acids. J was trimmed by 4 bases and V by 6 bases; bases with no gene match: 6. Germline V gene sequence: CDR1 MNHNY, CDR2 SVGAGI (reference sequence). The DNA of the CDR3 is TGTGCCAGCAGGTGGGACAGGAGGTCAGATACGCAGTATTTT. It specifies CASRWDRRSDTQYF.

The V gene is TRBV14, the J gene TRBJ1-2, with D possibly being TRBD1 (5 bases). The length of the CDR3 is 14 residues. Germline V lookup: CDR1 SGHDN, CDR2 FVKESK. Trimming removed 3 bases at V and 7 bases at J, with 15 bases between. The DNA for the CDR3 is TGTGCCAGCAGCCATAACCAGGGCGGCGGTGGCTACACCTTC. Its translation: CASSHNQGGGGYTF.

This clonotype was counted ten times or more. CDR3 bases: TGTGCCAGCAGCTTAGCGGGCAAAGGCACCTCCTACGAGCAGTACTTC. Translated, it gives CASSLAGKGTSYEQYF. V gene TRBV7-2 combines with J gene TRBJ2-7; the D is unclear. This CDR3 has 16 amino acids. The V and J ends lost 0 bases and 0 bases respectively, with 12 bases between them. Germline CDR1 reads SGHTA; CDR2 reads FQGNSA.

This clonotype was seen only once. Germline is not matched at one junction end, which may reflect a read error. This rearrangement joins TRBV6-5 to TRBJ1-5; 8 positions agree with TRBD1. Germline V gene sequence: CDR1 MNHEY, CDR2 SVGAGI. The CDR3 spans 14 residues. Here the CDR3 reads CVSSQGQGNQLQHF. The CDR3 DNA sequence: TGTGTCAGCAGCCAAGGACAGGGCAATCAGCTCCAGCATTTT.

This clonotype has at least ten counts. The chain is built from TRBV15 and TRBJ2-1; 7 nucleotides agree with TRBD1. The V segment lost 6 bases and the J segment 2 bases; nucleotides outside the gene matches: 10. The germline V gene encodes CDR1 LNHNV and CDR2 YYDKDF (reference sequence). The CDR3 contains 16 residues. The CDR3 bases are TGTGCCACCAGGACCCGACAGGGCCTAACCTACAATGAGCAGTTCTTC. Translating it yields CATRTRQGLTYNEQFF.

The gene calls are TRBV6-2 or TRBV6-3 and TRBJ2-1, with 14 bases matching TRBD2. Losses at the gene ends were 4 bases for V and 9 bases for J; bases not matched to a gene: 2. This CDR3 spans 14 amino acids. Germline V gene sequence: CDR1 MNHEY, CDR2 SVGEGT. The CDR3, as DNA: TGTGCCAGCAGTTGGACTAGCGGGAGGTCTGAGCAGTTCTTC. This codes for CASSWTSGRSEQFF.

This chain connects TRBV7-8 to TRBJ2-3; 8 positions match TRBD1. Germline CDR1 SGHVS, CDR2 FQNEAQ. This CDR3 has 16 residues. J lost 1 base, V lost 6 bases, and 9 bases had no gene match. This CDR3 is CASSRMPGQGTDTQYF. CDR3 nucleotide sequence: TGTGCCAGCAGTCGGATGCCGGGACAGGGCACAGATACGCAGTATTTT.